This T cell receptor beta chain was recovered during a study of T cell responses to AZD1222 COVID-19 vaccine. Study context: Analysis merged second doses at about 4 or about 12 weeks. Study results and limitations: CD4 TCRs linked to vaccination spanned spike, dominating at 160-218 and 743-854. The breadth and depth of Spike-specific TCRs increased once two AZD1222 doses had been given. White British people made up most donors, females outnumbered males, and clonal diversity was possibly underestimated.

The table came from immunoSEQ multiplex PCR; TCRdb's copy has only in-frame clones and leaves some out. The table shows 120,000 or so clones, with about 91% occurring only once. The CDR3 contains 17 residues. V trimming: 2 bases; J trimming: 4 bases; junction bases outside the gene matches: 12. In germline, CDR1 is SGHDT, CDR2 YYEEEE. Turning to this clone: Its target is not known.

The V call is TRBV5-6, the J call TRBJ2-3; 8 bases fit TRBD2. The source is an adult in good health. Sequences were derived from peripheral blood, sampled on day 0 of AZD1222 vaccination. The CDR3 spells CASSLTMGLGEADTQYF. DNA of the CDR3: TGTGCCAGCAGCTTAACGATGGGACTAGGCGAAGCAGATACGCAGTATTTT.